This T cell receptor beta chain emerged from a study of CD8+ T cells in alopecia areata. Study conclusions and caveats: Researchers report lesional scalp, most notably alopecia totalis/universalis, outstripped normal scalp in clonality. Mice showed TCR sharing more clearly than patients did, possibly owing to HLA.

Using a FACSAria, the CD4+ and CD8+ T cells were sorted from the PBMCs. cDNA serving as the sequencing template came from extracted, reverse transcribed RNA. Data came from immunoSEQ multiplex PCR; TCRdb stores just in-frame clones and leaves some out. The sample lists roughly 140,000 clones; around 62% were seen once. Looked up from germline, CDR1 is MGHRA and CDR2 is YSYEKL. V shed 2 bases and J shed 0 bases, with 1 base lying between them. The CDR3 has 13 residues. Worth noting for this clone: The target antigen is unknown.

This chain links TRBV4-1 with TRBJ2-2; D uncertain. The sequence derives from a human donor in good health. The sequenced sample consisted of CD8+ T cells sorted from blood. The CDR3 region is CASSQSNTGELFF. The CDR3 DNA sequence: TGCGCCAGCAGCCAATCGAACACCGGGGAGCTGTTTTTT.